This T cell receptor (beta chain) was identified during a study of cytomegalovirus exposure and HLA in healthy donors. The length of the CDR3 is 15 residues. Germline V gene data show CDR1 as GTSNPN and CDR2 as SVGIG (reference sequence). V shed 3 bases, J shed 6 bases, and the junction held 10 bases outside the gene matches. Amplification used 60 Vbeta primers and 13 Jbeta primers. Data came from immunoSEQ multiplex PCR; TCRdb stores just in-frame clones and leaves some out. The sample shows under 300,000 clones, about 66% of them seen only once. Of note for this clone: The antigen is unknown.

Whole-study results and caveats: TCR beta sequences numbering around 15,000 were associated with HLA alleles at 0.05 false discovery rate in a later analysis. In all likelihood, a cluster of highly shared sequence variants was a sequencing artifact. Earlier analysis yielded a pattern in which most TCR beta V segments were productive about 87% or about 30% of the time. A later analysis showed TCR association rates differing by HLA locus, peaking at DRB1 and lowest at HLA-C.

This chain connects TRBV30 to TRBJ2-1; 8 nucleotides match TRBD2. This sequence was found in a female donor in good health and CMV-seronegative. Material for sequencing was PBMCs. CDR3 in amino acids: CAWRPTSGKVNEQFF. In DNA form, the CDR3 reads TGTGCCTGGAGGCCCACTAGCGGAAAGGTCAATGAGCAGTTCTTC.